Sequencing of this T cell receptor (beta chain) was carried out in a study of tumor T cells in aggressive B-cell lymphoma. The protocol was immunoSEQ multiplex PCR, while the TCRdb copy is restricted to in-frame clones and leaves out a portion. This sample has some 10,000 clones; about 91% occur once, and the top ten carry roughly 2.2%. Germline V gene sequence: CDR1 SGHVS, CDR2 FQNEAQ. The CDR3 runs 14 residues. V lost 5 bases and J lost 3; bases outside the gene matches: 2. This clone showed up just once. This receptor was identified in an adult with diffuse large B cell lymphoma. Sample: tumor tissue. The chain joins TRBV7-8 to TRBJ2-5; 11 bases line up with TRBD2. The CDR3 is CASSLGLAEETQYF. CDR3 DNA sequence: TGTGCCAGCAGCCTGGGACTAGCGGAAGAGACCCAGTACTTC.